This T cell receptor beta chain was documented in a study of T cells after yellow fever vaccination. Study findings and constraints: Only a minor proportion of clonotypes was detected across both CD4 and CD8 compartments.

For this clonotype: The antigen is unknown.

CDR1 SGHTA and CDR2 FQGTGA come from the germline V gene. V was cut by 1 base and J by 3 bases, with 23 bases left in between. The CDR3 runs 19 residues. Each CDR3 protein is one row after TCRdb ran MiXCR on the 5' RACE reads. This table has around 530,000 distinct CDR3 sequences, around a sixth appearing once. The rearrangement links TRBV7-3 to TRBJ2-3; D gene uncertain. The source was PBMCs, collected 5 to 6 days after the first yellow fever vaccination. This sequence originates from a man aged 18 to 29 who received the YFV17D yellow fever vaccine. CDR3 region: CASSLREGGILFGTDTQYF. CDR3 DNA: TGTGCCAGCAGCTTAAGGGAAGGTGGGATTCTCTTTGGGACAGATACGCAGTATTTT.